Below, 15 T cell receptor beta chains from the same sample are listed, as sequenced in a study of shared clonotypes between healthy human individuals (dated by TCRdb to 2020 to 2022). The library came from the immunoSEQ multiplex PCR assay. The clones in this table, taken by TCRdb from immuneACCESS, are in-frame only. Not every clone is retained; where verified, under half of the shortfall comes from an unresolved V gene, and the cause of the rest is unknown. The sample profile shows a few hundred thousand clones; about 73% of them were found once. The leading ten clones occupy 8.5% to 12% of the sample. Input material: memory CD4+ T cells sorted from blood. The sample's cell subset or site label is to be understood as: CD45RA-negative fraction. Source of these receptors: a man younger than 45 in good health.

The V call is TRBV7-6, the J call TRBJ2-5; D is uncertain. CDR1 is SGHVS, CDR2 FNYEAQ, per germline. V was shortened by 1 base and J by 5 bases, with 17 bases between the two germline ends. The CDR3 covers 16 residues. CDR3 loop: CASSLGLGPQRETQYF. The CDR3 region has the DNA TGTGCCAGCAGCTTAGGACTTGGTCCCCAAAGGGAGACCCAGTACTTC.

The V and J genes are TRBV10-3 and TRBJ1-5; D is uncertain. The length of the CDR3 is 14 residues. The germline gives CDR1 ENHRY, CDR2 SYGVKD. Trimming removed 2 bases from V and 7 bases from J, with 12 bases in between. The CDR3 is CAISEGRFYQPQHF. The CDR3 DNA sequence: TGTGCCATCAGTGAGGGCAGGTTTTACCAGCCCCAGCATTTT.

This clone was seen more than once but under ten times. V is TRBV5-1 and J is TRBJ2-5; 16 bases agree with TRBD2. The germline V gene has CDR1 SGHRS and CDR2 YFSETQ. The CDR3 is 16 amino acids. The trim removed 3 bases at V and 4 bases at J, leaving 3 bases unmatched. CDR3 bases: TGCGCCAGCAGCTCTGGGACTAGCGGGAGGGGAGAGACCCAGTACTTC. Its translation: CASSSGTSGRGETQYF.

The rearrangement links TRBV2 to TRBJ2-1, with D hard to call. Germline V gene data show CDR1 as SNHLY and CDR2 as FYNNEI. This CDR3 contains 11 residues. V lost 8 bases and J lost 5, with 7 bases in between. The chain's CDR3 is CASCSDNEQFF. For the CDR3, the DNA is TGTGCCAGCTGCTCGGACAATGAGCAGTTCTTC.

This clone was counted a single time. The chain is built from TRBV7-8 and TRBJ2-1, with D perhaps given as TRBD1 or TRBD2 (6 bases each). CDR1 SGHVS and CDR2 FQNEAQ come from the germline V gene. The length of the CDR3 is 15 residues. The V and J ends lost 5 bases and 7 bases respectively, with 18 bases between them. The DNA for the CDR3 is TGTGCCAGCAGCGGAGACGGGGGCTGGGTGAATGAGCAGTTCTTC. Protein: CASSGDGGWVNEQFF. The variable domain in full, completed from reference TRBV7-8 and TRBJ2-1, reads GAGVSQSPRYKVAKRGQDVALRCDPISGHVSLFWYQQALGQGPEFLTYFQNEAQLDKSGLPSDRFFAERPEGSVSTLKIQRTQQEDSAVYLCASSGDGGWVNEQFFGPGTRLTVL.

V usage is TRBV5-1 and J usage is TRBJ2-3, with 12 positions matching TRBD1. The CDR3 runs to 16 residues. Germline assignment: CDR1 SGHRS and CDR2 YFSETQ. Unmatched junction bases numbered 7, after V lost 1 base and J lost 7 bases. The CDR3 region is CASSLSGTGGDHTQYF. The DNA of the CDR3 is TGCGCCAGCAGCTTGAGTGGGACAGGGGGCGATCATACGCAGTATTTT.

The chain joins TRBV19 to TRBJ1-3, with D perhaps matching TRBD1 (5 bases). The CDR3 runs to 11 residues. V shed 11 bases and J shed 7 bases, with 12 bases lying between them. CDR1 and CDR2 from the germline V gene are LNHDA and SQIVND (reference sequence). The CDR3 DNA reads TGTGCCTGCGGGACGAGGAACACCATATATTTT. It is translated as CACGTRNTIYF.

For the CDR3, the DNA is TGTGCCAGCTCACCCCGGGGAGGGCACGAGGAGACCCAGTACTTC. Its protein is CASSPRGGHEETQYF. The chain joins TRBV18 to TRBJ2-5, with TRBD2 matching 7 bases. This CDR3 is built from 15 residues. Germline-derived CDR1 and CDR2 are KGHSH and LQKENI. V was clipped by 3 bases and J by 5 bases; unmatched bases: 9.

The genes are TRBV7-3 and TRBJ2-2; TRBD2 agrees at 8 bases. The germline V gene encodes CDR1 SGHTA and CDR2 FQGTGA. This CDR3 is built from 15 residues. The ends lost 6 bases at V and 5 bases at J; junction bases unmatched: 8. CDR3 sequence: CASREAGVGTGELFF. The CDR3 DNA reads TGTGCCAGCAGAGAAGCGGGAGTCGGAACCGGGGAGCTGTTTTTT.

This clone was observed at least ten times. Mismatch with germline at one junction end may stem from a read error. The chain employs TRBV18 and TRBJ1-1, with TRBD1 matching 7 bases. This CDR3 spans 16 amino acids. Per germline, CDR1 KGHSH and CDR2 LQKENI. DNA of the CDR3: TGTGCCAGCTCACCAGCTCTTCCGGGACAGAACAATGAAGCTTTCTTT. This gives the protein CASSPALPGQNNEAFF.

The chain combines TRBV7-3 with TRBJ2-7, with D maybe TRBD2 (5 bases). This CDR3 has 17 amino acids. Between the trimmed V and J ends, which lost 2 bases and 0 bases, there was a span of 17 bases. CDR1 is SGHTA, CDR2 FQGTGA, per germline. In DNA form, the CDR3 reads TGTGCCAGCAGCTTAGGGAGCCGGCCCAGGTCCTCCTACGAGCAGTACTTC. This encodes CASSLGSRPRSSYEQYF.

This chain connects TRBV29-1 to TRBJ2-3; 9 bases line up with TRBD2. Germline V gene lookup returns CDR1 SQVTM and CDR2 ANQGSEA. V shed 5 bases, J shed 5 bases, and the junction held 5 bases outside the gene matches. CDR3 length: 13 amino acids. The CDR3 here is CSVPAGGGDTQYF. The CDR3 DNA follows: TGCAGCGTTCCAGCGGGAGGCGGAGATACGCAGTATTTT.

The chain recombines TRBV27 with TRBJ1-1, with a possible D match to TRBD1 (6 bases). Germline lookup yields CDR1 MNHEY and CDR2 SMNVEV (reference sequence). The CDR3 sequence is 15 residues long. Trimming pared 4 bases from V and 0 bases from J, leaving 12 bases between. The DNA for the CDR3 is TGTGCCAGCAGTTACCGGACAGCGTTGAACACTGAAGCTTTCTTT. It codes for CASSYRTALNTEAFF.

V and J are TRBV14 and TRBJ2-2, with no clear D. Germline V CDR1 and CDR2: SGHDN, FVKESK. The CDR3 runs to 15 residues. With 3 bases removed from V and 1 base from J, the gap between germline ends came to 9 bases. The CDR3 nucleotides read TGTGCCAGCAGCCATCGCGCGGTGAACACCGGGGAGCTGTTTTTT. As protein: CASSHRAVNTGELFF.

This clone was detected a few times. J is TRBJ2-5 and V is TRBV28; 8 bases are a match to TRBD2. Germline V gives CDR1 MDHEN, CDR2 SYDVKM. This CDR3 spans 14 amino acids. V dropped 2 bases and J dropped 5; count of bases not matched to a gene: 4. In DNA form, the CDR3 reads TGTGCCAGCAGTTTAGGGGGACTAGTGGAGACCCAGTACTTC. Residues: CASSLGGLVETQYF.